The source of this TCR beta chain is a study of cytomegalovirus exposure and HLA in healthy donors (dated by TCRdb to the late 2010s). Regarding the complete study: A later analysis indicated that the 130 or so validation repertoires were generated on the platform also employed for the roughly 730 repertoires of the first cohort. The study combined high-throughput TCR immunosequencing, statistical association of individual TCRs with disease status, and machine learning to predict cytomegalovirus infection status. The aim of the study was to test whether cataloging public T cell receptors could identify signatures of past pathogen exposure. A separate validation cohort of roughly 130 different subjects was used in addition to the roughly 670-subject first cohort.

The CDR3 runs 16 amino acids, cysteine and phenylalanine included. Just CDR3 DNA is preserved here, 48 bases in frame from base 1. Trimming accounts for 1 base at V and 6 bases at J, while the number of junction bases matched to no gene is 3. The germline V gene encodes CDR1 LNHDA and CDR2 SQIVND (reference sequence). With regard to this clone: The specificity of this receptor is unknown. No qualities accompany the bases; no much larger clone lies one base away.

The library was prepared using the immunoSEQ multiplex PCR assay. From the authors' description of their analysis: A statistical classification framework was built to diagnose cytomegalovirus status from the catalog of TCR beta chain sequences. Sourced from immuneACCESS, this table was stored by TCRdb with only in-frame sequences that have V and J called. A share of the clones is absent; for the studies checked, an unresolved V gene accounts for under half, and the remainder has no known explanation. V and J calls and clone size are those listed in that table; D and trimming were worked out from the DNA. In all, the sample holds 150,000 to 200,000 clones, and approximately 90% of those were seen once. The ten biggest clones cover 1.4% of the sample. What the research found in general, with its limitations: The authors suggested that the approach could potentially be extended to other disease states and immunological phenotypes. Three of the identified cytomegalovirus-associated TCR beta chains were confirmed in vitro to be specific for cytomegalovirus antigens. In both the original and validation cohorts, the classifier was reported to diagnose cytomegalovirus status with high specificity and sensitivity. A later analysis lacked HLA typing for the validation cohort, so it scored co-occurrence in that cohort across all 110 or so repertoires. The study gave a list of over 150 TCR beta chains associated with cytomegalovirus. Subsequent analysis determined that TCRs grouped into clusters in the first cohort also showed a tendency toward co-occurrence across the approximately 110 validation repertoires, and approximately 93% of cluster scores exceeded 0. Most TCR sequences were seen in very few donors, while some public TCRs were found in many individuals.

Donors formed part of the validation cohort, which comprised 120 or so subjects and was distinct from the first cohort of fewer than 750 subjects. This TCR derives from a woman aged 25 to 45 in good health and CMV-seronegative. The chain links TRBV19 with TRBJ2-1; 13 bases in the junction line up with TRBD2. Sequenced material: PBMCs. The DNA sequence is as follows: TGTGCCAGTAGTATAGGGACTAGCGGGGGCCTCAATGAGCAGTTCTTC. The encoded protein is CASSIGTSGGLNEQFF.